This T cell receptor beta chain is drawn from a study of STAT5B mutations in CD4+ large granular lymphocyte leukemia. Study-wide findings and caveats: Without putative leukemic clones, patient CD4-sorted repertoires remained more clonal than healthy CD4+ repertoires. Compared with healthy controls (2/35), patient top clones favored TRBV06 (8/27). Main leukemic clonotypes were patient-specific, but approximately 25% appeared at low frequency elsewhere.

V was shortened by 4 bases and J by 5 bases, with 12 bases between the two germline ends. Germline V CDR1 and CDR2: SGHRS, YFSETQ. This CDR3 region has 13 residues. As regards this clone: Antigen unknown.

Controls came from buffy coats of healthy blood donors. TCRdb's copy holds only in-frame clones and misses some; the assay was immunoSEQ multiplex PCR. In the table there are about 38,000 clones, more than 60% of which are singletons. This rearrangement joins TRBV5-1 to TRBJ2-5; D is unclear. The receptor comes from a human donor in good health. Sequenced sample: CD4+ T cells from blood buffy coats. As DNA, the CDR3 is TGCGCCAGCAGCAACCCCGACATCGAGACCCAGTACTTC. It specifies CASSNPDIETQYF. The entire variable domain, with the rest obtained from reference TRBV5-1 and TRBJ2-5, is as follows: KAGVTQTPRYLIKTRGQQVTLSCSPISGHRSVSWYQQTPGQGLQFLFEYFSETQRNKGNFPGRFSGRQFSNSRSEMNVSTLELGDSALYLCASSNPDIETQYFGPGTRLLVL.